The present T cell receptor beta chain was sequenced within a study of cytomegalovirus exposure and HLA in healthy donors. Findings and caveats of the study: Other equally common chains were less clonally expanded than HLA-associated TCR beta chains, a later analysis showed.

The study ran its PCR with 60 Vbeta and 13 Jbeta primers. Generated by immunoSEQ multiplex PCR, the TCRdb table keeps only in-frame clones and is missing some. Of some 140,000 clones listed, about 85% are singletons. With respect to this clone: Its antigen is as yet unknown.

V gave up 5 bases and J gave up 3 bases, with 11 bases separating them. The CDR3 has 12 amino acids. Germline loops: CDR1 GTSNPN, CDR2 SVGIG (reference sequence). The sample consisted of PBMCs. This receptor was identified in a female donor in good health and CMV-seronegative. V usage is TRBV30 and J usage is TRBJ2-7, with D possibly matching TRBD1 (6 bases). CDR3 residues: CAWGPTGYEQYF. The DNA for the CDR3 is TGTGCCTGGGGCCCGACAGGCTACGAGCAGTACTTC.